This TCR beta chain appears in the sequencing data of a study of identical twins listed by TCRdb under 2016. Background on the whole study: To test whether fetal clonotypes persist, this study deep-sequenced TCR alpha and beta repertoires from monozygotic twins, from unrelated adults of various ages, and from cord blood. Replicate twin experiments were performed at different times using different library preparation protocols to rule out contamination.

The V end loses 6 bases and the J end loses 5 bases, and a stretch of 13 bases separates them. Spanning cysteine to phenylalanine, the CDR3 consists of 12 amino acids. This entry keeps only the CDR3 DNA: 36 bases, framed from base 1. In the germline V gene (reference sequence), CDR1 corresponds to DFQATT and CDR2 to SNEGSKA. This clonotype was seen a few times. No cognate antigen has been identified for it. Qualities for individual bases were not recorded, and no much larger clone is one base off. Every donor in the study was a healthy Caucasian. Three pairs of female monozygotic twins, all aged roughly 18 to 29 years, made up the twin cohort. Peripheral blood mononuclear cells were used as the source from which RNA for TCR libraries was isolated. Study-level results and caveats: Conclusions relied on cross-sectional statistical analysis, since the same donors could not be followed over many years. Invariant T cells such as MAIT and iNKT could partly confound zero-insertion analyses, though diverse VJ usage argued against this for most clonotypes. In monozygotic twins, out-of-frame TCR alpha sharing was systematically underestimated by recombination models, although the models agreed with sharing between unrelated individuals. Compared with coincidental sharing between unrelated individuals, out-of-frame TCR alpha sequences shared between twins had an excess of sequences with low generation probability. In beta out-of-frame sequences, excess twin sharing was weaker, because having fewer shared sequences lowered the signal-to-noise ratio. Abundant cord blood beta clonotypes had fewer insertions, young adult naive repertoires showed a similar but weaker trend, and memory repertoires showed no such trend.

Receptors were amplified or captured by 5' RACE. Reads for this sample came from an Illumina HiSeq 2000. Template switching introduced a universal primer binding site; the final cDNA contained a unique molecular identifier, enabling accurate counting of TCR cDNA molecules. Specific primers in the conserved constant-segment region were used to synthesize first-strand cDNA for TCR alpha and beta chains. To control for contamination, every cDNA library was double barcoded, receiving both a SMART-Mk sample barcode and Illumina barcodes. TruSeq adapter sequences, together with Illumina sample barcodes, were added in two successive PCR steps. Sequencing of the TCR alpha and beta cDNA libraries was done on the Illumina HiSeq platform using custom primers. In the authors' own workflow: MiGEC processed the raw reads to extract unique molecular identifiers, while MiXCR was used to determine the CDR3 positions. For each individual, recombination models were inferred using an EM algorithm with the repgenHMM and IGoR tools. Shared clonotypes were analyzed with the tcR package in R, and sharing was normalized by the product of cloneset sizes. To study raw recombination without the effects of thymic and clonal selection, out-of-frame nonproductive sequences were analyzed. TCRdb trimmed public reads at Q25 via fastp, called clones via MiXCR and kept in-frame beta chains. Rows matching on CDR3 protein sequence are summarized as one entry with the most common DNA and genes. The authors' filters were not applied to this entry. The sample contains some 690,000 distinct CDR3 sequences, 21% of them found a single time. Of the sample, approximately 4.5% falls within the top ten clones.

This same sample was also taken into another study, of T cells expressing NK-cell markers. From that second study: Three sorted T-cell subsets (CD3+CD56+NKG2C+, CD3+CD56+NKG2C- and CD3+CD56-NKG2C+) from several donors had their TCR beta-chain repertoires profiled. Of the eight sequenced donors, seven were found to be HCMV-seropositive and one was found to be HCMV-seronegative. To restrict sorting to alphabetaTCR-expressing T cells, an anti-gammadeltaTCR antibody was added in several experiments. For several donors, the dominant CD3+CD56+NKG2C+ clonotypes were among the top 10 CD8+ clonotypes and accounted for about 1.0-7.0% of CD8+ T cells. Those dominant clonotypes were again the most abundant among CD3+CD56-NKG2C+ cells in four donors, at roughly 25-65%. Whether the expanded NKG2C-expressing T cell clones were specific for HCMV antigens remained unclear. Randomly selected healthy volunteers, three men and five women, were used as the eight sequenced donors. HCMV serostatus was determined by detecting HCMV-specific IgG in serum with a commercial ELISA kit. For a handful of donors, unsorted PBMC were also used to sequence bulk peripheral blood T-cell repertoires. MIGEC was used to demultiplex reads and group the reads by UMI, and MiTCR was used to assemble and quantify clonotypes. Only TCR cDNA sequences supported by at least two reads were kept to exclude erroneous sequences. The tcR package was used for downstream repertoire analysis, with clonotypes matched between fractions based on CDR3 nucleotide sequence plus V segment. Antigen specificity was annotated against VDJdb with VDJmatch, allowing one amino acid substitution in CDR3.

The TCR comes from a woman aged 18-29 years in good health. The sample comprised PBMCs. Rearrangement joined TRBV20-1 to TRBJ2-5, and perhaps TRBD2 as D gene, on 6 matching bases. The CDR3 protein: CSAPTRSETQYF. The DNA sequence is as follows: TGCAGTGCCCCGACTAGGAGCGAGACCCAGTACTTC.